This is a list of T cell receptor beta chains from one sample in a study of T cell responses to AZD1222 COVID-19 vaccine. Libraries were prepared by immunoSEQ multiplex PCR; TCRdb keeps only in-frame clonotypes and omits some of them. The table includes 150,000 to 200,000 clones, 88% detected once. The sample consisted of peripheral blood, taken 28 days after the second AZD1222 dose. The receptors shown here come from an adult who received the AZD1222 COVID-19 vaccine. Both conserved end residues are part of each CDR3. A D gene is named only where the DNA matches it firmly. A clone size is listed for some rows: how often the clone was seen (once, few, many), or a class if it is expanded.

d_call: TRBD2
v_call: TRBV24-1
clone_size: -
j_call: TRBJ2-5
cdr3_aa: CASGGRAGDQETQYF
cdr3_nt: TGTGCCTCCGGCGGCCGTGCGGGGGACCAAGAGACCCAGTACTTC

d_call: -
v_call: TRBV4-3
clone_size: -
j_call: TRBJ1-6
cdr3_aa: CASSQWEGNSPLHF
cdr3_nt: TGCGCCAGCAGCCAATGGGAAGGCAATTCACCCCTCCACTTT

d_call: -
v_call: TRBV5-4
clone_size: -
j_call: TRBJ1-2
cdr3_aa: CASSLGGSYGYTF
cdr3_nt: TGTGCCAGCAGCTTAGGGGGTTCCTATGGCTACACCTTC

d_call: TRBD2
v_call: TRBV3-1/TRBV3-2
clone_size: -
j_call: TRBJ2-1
cdr3_aa: CASSQGLAGGREQFF
cdr3_nt: TGTGCCAGCAGCCAAGGCCTAGCGGGAGGGCGTGAGCAGTTCTTC

d_call: -
v_call: TRBV4-1
clone_size: -
j_call: TRBJ1-6
cdr3_aa: CASGDQRNSPLHF
cdr3_nt: TGCGCCAGCGGGGACCAAAGAAATTCACCCCTCCACTTT

d_call: -
v_call: TRBV28
clone_size: once
j_call: TRBJ2-5
cdr3_aa: CAGGRGEETQYF
cdr3_nt: TGTGCCGGAGGGCGGGGCGAGGAGACCCAGTACTTC

d_call: -
v_call: TRBV18
clone_size: -
j_call: TRBJ1-5
cdr3_aa: CASSPVGAVSNQPQHF
cdr3_nt: TGTGCCAGCTCACCTGTGGGGGCGGTTAGCAATCAGCCCCAGCATTTT

d_call: -
v_call: TRBV6-5
clone_size: -
j_call: TRBJ1-5
cdr3_aa: CASSSGQYQNQPQHF
cdr3_nt: TGTGCCAGCAGCTCCGGACAGTACCAAAATCAGCCCCAGCATTTT

d_call: -
v_call: TRBV7-2
clone_size: -
j_call: TRBJ1-3
cdr3_aa: CASSNRRADTIYF
cdr3_nt: TGTGCCAGCAGCAATCGACGGGCTGACACCATATATTTT

d_call: -
v_call: TRBV12-5
clone_size: -
j_call: TRBJ2-2
cdr3_aa: CASGFPPGTLYTGELFF
cdr3_nt: TGTGCTAGTGGGTTTCCTCCCGGGACACTGTACACCGGGGAGCTGTTTTTT

d_call: -
v_call: TRBV28
clone_size: -
j_call: TRBJ1-2
cdr3_aa: CASSPGGSGYGYTF
cdr3_nt: TGTGCCAGCAGTCCCGGTGGGTCGGGCTATGGCTACACCTTC

d_call: -
v_call: TRBV7-9
clone_size: -
j_call: TRBJ1-2
cdr3_aa: CASSLKIRADGYTF
cdr3_nt: TGTGCCAGCAGCTTAAAGATCCGGGCTGATGGCTACACCTTC

d_call: -
v_call: TRBV6-5
clone_size: -
j_call: TRBJ1-4
cdr3_aa: CASRHEDKLDEKLFF
cdr3_nt: TGTGCCAGCAGACACGAGGACAAGTTAGATGAAAAACTGTTTTTT

d_call: -
v_call: TRBV11-2
clone_size: -
j_call: TRBJ2-7
cdr3_aa: CASSLNFRIYEQYF
cdr3_nt: TGTGCCAGCAGCTTAAATTTCAGGATCTACGAGCAGTACTTC

d_call: -
v_call: TRBV21-1
clone_size: -
j_call: TRBJ2-1
cdr3_aa: CASSKRGLPETYNEQFF
cdr3_nt: TGTGCCAGCAGCAAACGGGGTCTTCCCGAGACCTACAATGAGCAGTTCTTC

d_call: -
v_call: TRBV4-3
clone_size: -
j_call: TRBJ2-6
cdr3_aa: CASSQDRTYSGANVLTF
cdr3_nt: TGCGCCAGCAGCCAAGATCGAACATACTCTGGGGCCAACGTCCTGACTTTC

d_call: -
v_call: TRBV19
clone_size: -
j_call: TRBJ2-3
cdr3_aa: CASSIGDGTDTQYF
cdr3_nt: TGTGCCAGTAGTATAGGGGATGGTACAGATACGCAGTATTTT

d_call: -
v_call: TRBV11-3
clone_size: -
j_call: TRBJ2-7
cdr3_aa: CASSLEPTSFVEQYF
cdr3_nt: TGTGCCAGCAGCTTAGAACCGACTAGTTTCGTGGAGCAGTACTTC

d_call: TRBD2
v_call: TRBV3-1/TRBV3-2
clone_size: -
j_call: TRBJ2-3
cdr3_aa: CASSQTGTSRTDTQYF
cdr3_nt: TGTGCCAGCAGCCAAACCGGGACTAGCCGCACAGATACGCAGTATTTT

d_call: -
v_call: TRBV7-3
clone_size: -
j_call: TRBJ1-1
cdr3_aa: CASSPRQSGHPQAFF
cdr3_nt: TGTGCCAGCAGTCCCCGGCAGTCGGGCCACCCTCAAGCTTTCTTT

d_call: -
v_call: TRBV15
clone_size: -
j_call: TRBJ2-1
cdr3_aa: CATSRVRDRYQFF
cdr3_nt: TGTGCCACCAGCAGAGTGCGTGACAGGTACCAGTTCTTC

d_call: -
v_call: TRBV7-9
clone_size: -
j_call: TRBJ1-1
cdr3_aa: CASSLDVGGTEAFF
cdr3_nt: TGTGCCAGCAGCTTGGACGTTGGGGGCACTGAAGCTTTCTTT

d_call: -
v_call: TRBV29-1
clone_size: -
j_call: TRBJ2-3
cdr3_aa: CSVERERADTQYF
cdr3_nt: TGCAGCGTTGAACGGGAGAGGGCAGATACGCAGTATTTT

d_call: -
v_call: TRBV5-4
clone_size: once
j_call: TRBJ2-2
cdr3_aa: CASSQKDSQTGELFF
cdr3_nt: TGTGCCAGCAGCCAGAAGGACAGCCAGACCGGGGAGCTGTTTTTT

d_call: -
v_call: TRBV10-3
clone_size: -
j_call: TRBJ2-3
cdr3_aa: CAISGRGSTDTQYF
cdr3_nt: TGTGCCATCAGTGGAAGGGGGAGCACAGATACGCAGTATTTT

d_call: TRBD1
v_call: TRBV12-3/TRBV12-4
clone_size: few
j_call: TRBJ1-1
cdr3_aa: CASTRQGNTEAFF
cdr3_nt: TGTGCCAGCACCAGACAGGGAAACACTGAAGCTTTCTTT

d_call: -
v_call: TRBV19
clone_size: -
j_call: TRBJ1-1
cdr3_aa: CASSISGQNTEAFF
cdr3_nt: TGTGCCAGTAGTATATCGGGGCAGAACACTGAAGCTTTCTTT

d_call: -
v_call: TRBV24-1
clone_size: -
j_call: TRBJ2-7
cdr3_aa: CATSDSQGDPYEQYF
cdr3_nt: TGTGCCACCAGTGATTCACAGGGAGATCCCTACGAGCAGTACTTC

d_call: TRBD2
v_call: TRBV28
clone_size: -
j_call: TRBJ2-3
cdr3_aa: CANPWTSDSTDTQYF
cdr3_nt: TGTGCCAACCCCTGGACTAGCGATTCCACAGATACGCAGTATTTT

d_call: TRBD2
v_call: TRBV6-5
clone_size: -
j_call: TRBJ2-7
cdr3_aa: CASSYSSGGGYEQYF
cdr3_nt: TGTGCCAGCAGTTACTCTTCGGGGGGGGGCTACGAGCAGTACTTC

d_call: TRBD2
v_call: TRBV3-1/TRBV3-2
clone_size: -
j_call: TRBJ2-1
cdr3_aa: CASSQDTVPTSGRQGNEQFF
cdr3_nt: TGTGCCAGCAGCCAAGATACGGTCCCGACTAGCGGACGGCAGGGGAATGAGCAGTTCTTC

d_call: -
v_call: TRBV2
clone_size: -
j_call: TRBJ2-7
cdr3_aa: CASSAHGTPDYEQYF
cdr3_nt: TGTGCCAGCAGCGCTCACGGGACACCAGATTACGAGCAGTACTTC

d_call: TRBD2
v_call: TRBV7-2
clone_size: -
j_call: TRBJ2-5
cdr3_aa: CASSLSPLRLAGRETQYF
cdr3_nt: TGTGCCAGCAGCTTAAGCCCCCTTCGGTTAGCGGGACGGGAGACCCAGTACTTC